This T cell receptor (beta chain) was profiled in a study of T cells in Graves' hyperthyroidism and ophthalmopathy. The CDR3 contains 14 residues. The J segment lost 6 bases and the V segment lost 3 bases, leaving 4 bases of the junction unmatched. TCR beta CDR3 region amplification was performed from RNA transcripts. The HTBI primer set drove a first-round RT-PCR of the TCR CDR3. One entry per CDR3 protein results from TCRdb running MiXCR on the multiplex PCR reads. The table shows hundreds of thousands of distinct CDR3 sequences, with around 15% occurring only once. This clonotype was observed at least ten times.

V usage is TRBV12-3 or TRBV12-4 and J usage is TRBJ2-1; 8 bases line up with TRBD2. Specimen: blood. The clonotype was recovered from a woman between 25 and 40 years old with Graves' hyperthyroidism. CDR3 nucleotide sequence: TGTGCCAGCAGTTTGGGACTAGAGGGCAATGAGCAGTTCTTC. It specifies CASSLGLEGNEQFF.